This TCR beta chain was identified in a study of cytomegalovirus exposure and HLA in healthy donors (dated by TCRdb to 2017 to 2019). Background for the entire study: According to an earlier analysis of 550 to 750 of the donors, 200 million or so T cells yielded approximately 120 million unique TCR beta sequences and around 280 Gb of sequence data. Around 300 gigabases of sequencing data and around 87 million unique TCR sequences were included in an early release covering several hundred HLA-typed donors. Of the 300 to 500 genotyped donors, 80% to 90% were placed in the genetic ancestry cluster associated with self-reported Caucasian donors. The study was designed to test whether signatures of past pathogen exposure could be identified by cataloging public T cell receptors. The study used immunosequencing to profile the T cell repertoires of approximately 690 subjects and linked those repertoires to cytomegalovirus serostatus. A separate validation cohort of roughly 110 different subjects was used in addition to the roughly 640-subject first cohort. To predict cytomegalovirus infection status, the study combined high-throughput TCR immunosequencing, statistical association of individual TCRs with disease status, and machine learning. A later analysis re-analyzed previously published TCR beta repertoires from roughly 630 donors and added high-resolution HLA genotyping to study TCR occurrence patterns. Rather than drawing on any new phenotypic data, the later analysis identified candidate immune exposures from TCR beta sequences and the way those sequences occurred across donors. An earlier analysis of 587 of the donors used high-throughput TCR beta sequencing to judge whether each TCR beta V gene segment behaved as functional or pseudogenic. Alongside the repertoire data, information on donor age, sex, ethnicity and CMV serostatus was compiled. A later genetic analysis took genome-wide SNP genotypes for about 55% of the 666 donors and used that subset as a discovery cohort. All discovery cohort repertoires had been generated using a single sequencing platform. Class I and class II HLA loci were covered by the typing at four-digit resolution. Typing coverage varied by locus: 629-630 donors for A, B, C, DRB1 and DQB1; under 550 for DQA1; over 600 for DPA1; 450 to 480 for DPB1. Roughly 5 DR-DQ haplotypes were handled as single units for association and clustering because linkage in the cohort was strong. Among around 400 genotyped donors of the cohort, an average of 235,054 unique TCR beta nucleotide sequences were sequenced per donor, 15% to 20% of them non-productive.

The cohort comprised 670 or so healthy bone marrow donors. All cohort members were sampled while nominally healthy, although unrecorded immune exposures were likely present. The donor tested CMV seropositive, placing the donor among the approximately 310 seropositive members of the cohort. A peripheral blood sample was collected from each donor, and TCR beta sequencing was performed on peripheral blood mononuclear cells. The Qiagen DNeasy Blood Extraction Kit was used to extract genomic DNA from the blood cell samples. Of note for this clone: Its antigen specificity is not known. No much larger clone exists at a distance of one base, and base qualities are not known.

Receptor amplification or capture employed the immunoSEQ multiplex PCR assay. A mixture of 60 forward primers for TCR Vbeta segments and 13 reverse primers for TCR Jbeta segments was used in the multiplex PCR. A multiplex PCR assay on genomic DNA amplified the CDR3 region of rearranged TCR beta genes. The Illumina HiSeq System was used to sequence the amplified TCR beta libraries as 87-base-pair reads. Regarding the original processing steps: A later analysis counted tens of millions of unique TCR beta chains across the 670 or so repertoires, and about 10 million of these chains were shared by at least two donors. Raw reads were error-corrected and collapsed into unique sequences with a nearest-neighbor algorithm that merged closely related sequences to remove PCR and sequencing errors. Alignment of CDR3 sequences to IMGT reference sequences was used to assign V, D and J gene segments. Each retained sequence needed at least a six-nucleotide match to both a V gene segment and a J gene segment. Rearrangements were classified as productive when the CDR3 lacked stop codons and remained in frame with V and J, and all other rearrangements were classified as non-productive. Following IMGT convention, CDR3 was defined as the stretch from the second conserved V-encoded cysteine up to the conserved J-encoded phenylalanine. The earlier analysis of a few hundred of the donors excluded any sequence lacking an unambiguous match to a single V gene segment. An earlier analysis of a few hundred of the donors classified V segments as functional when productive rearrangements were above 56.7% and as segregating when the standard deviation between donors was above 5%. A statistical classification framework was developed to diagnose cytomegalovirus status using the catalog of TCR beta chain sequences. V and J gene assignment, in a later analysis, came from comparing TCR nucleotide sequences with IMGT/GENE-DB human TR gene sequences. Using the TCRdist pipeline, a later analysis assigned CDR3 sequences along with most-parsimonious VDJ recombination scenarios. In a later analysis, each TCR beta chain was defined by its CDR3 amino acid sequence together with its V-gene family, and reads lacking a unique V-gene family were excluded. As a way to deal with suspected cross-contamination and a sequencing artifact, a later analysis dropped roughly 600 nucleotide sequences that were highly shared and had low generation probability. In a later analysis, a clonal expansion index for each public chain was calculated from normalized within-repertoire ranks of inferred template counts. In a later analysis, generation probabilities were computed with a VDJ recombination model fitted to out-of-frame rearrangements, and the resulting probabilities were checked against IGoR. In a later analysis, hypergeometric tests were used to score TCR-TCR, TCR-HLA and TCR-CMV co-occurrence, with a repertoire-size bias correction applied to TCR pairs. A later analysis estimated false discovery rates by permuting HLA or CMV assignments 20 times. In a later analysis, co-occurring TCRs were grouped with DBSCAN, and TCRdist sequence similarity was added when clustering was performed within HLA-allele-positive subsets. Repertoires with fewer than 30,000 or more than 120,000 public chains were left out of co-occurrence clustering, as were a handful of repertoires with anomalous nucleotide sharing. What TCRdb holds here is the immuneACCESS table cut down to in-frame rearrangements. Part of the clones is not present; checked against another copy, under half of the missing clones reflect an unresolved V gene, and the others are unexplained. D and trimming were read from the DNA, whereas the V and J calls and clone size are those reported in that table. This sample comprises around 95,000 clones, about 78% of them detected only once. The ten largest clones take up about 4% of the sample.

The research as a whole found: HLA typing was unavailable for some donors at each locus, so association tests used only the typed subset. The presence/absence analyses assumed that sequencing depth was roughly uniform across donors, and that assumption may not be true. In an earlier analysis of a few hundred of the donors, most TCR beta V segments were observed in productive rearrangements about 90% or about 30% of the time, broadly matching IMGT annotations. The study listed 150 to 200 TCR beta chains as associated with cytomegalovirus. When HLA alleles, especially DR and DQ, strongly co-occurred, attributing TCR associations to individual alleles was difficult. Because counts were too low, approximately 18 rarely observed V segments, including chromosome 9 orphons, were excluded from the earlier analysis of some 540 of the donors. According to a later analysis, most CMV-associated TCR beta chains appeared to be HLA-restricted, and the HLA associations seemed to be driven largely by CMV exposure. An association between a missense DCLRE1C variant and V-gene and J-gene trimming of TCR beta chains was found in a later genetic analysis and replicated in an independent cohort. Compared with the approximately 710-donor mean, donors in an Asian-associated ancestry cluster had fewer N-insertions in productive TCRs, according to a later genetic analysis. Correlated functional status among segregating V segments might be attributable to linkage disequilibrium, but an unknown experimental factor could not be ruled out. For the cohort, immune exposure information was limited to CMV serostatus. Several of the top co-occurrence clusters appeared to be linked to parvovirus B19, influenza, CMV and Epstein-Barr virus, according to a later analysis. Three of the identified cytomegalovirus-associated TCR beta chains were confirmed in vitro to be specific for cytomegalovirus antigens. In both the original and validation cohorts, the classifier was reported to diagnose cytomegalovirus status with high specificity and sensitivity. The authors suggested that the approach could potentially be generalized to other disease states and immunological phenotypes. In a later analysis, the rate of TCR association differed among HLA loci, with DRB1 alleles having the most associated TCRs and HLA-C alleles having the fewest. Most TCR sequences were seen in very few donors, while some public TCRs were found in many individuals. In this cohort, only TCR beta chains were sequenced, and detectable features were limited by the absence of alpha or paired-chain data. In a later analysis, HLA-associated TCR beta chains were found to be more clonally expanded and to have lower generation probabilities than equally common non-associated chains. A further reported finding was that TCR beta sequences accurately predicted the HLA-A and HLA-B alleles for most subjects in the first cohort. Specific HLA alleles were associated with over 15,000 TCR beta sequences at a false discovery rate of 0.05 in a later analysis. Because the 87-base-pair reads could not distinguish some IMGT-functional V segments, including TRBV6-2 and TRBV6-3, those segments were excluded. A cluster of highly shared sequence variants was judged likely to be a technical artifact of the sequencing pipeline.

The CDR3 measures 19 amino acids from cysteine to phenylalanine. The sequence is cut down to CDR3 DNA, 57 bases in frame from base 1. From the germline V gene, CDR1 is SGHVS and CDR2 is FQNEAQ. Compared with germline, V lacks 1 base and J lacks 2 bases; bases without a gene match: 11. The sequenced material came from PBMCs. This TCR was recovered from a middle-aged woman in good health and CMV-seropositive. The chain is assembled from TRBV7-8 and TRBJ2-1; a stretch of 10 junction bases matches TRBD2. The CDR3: CASSLVGLAGVYPYNEQFF. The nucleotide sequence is TGTGCCAGCAGCTTAGTTGGGCTAGCGGGAGTTTATCCCTACAATGAGCAGTTCTTC.